This is a list of T cell receptor beta chains from one sample in a study of PD-1 blockade in classical Hodgkin lymphoma. Clones were sequenced by immunoSEQ multiplex PCR, and TCRdb holds only the in-frame ones, with some missing. The sample holds roughly 81,000 clones, about nine tenths seen once. Here the sequenced sample was peripheral blood mononuclear cells (PBMCs), taken before the second cycle of nivolumab. All receptors derive from a human donor with classical Hodgkin lymphoma. Each CDR3 is given with its conserved first and last residue. Each record gives: D gene, clone size, V gene, J gene, CDR3 DNA, CDR3 protein. A D gene is named only where the DNA matches it firmly. A clone size is listed for some rows: how often the clone was seen (once, few, many), or a class if it is expanded.

D gene: NA
clone size: few
V gene: TRBV29-1
J gene: TRBJ2-1
CDR3 DNA: TGCAGCGTCGCCGTGGCGACTGTACAGTACAATGAGCAGTTCTTC
CDR3 protein: CSVAVATVQYNEQFF

D gene: NA
clone size: NA
V gene: TRBV5-1
J gene: TRBJ2-5
CDR3 DNA: TGCGCCAGCAGCTTGGAAGGGGCTCGGGAGACCCAGTACTTC
CDR3 protein: CASSLEGARETQYF

D gene: NA
clone size: NA
V gene: TRBV7-8
J gene: TRBJ1-4
CDR3 DNA: TGTGCCAGCAGCCATGGGAAGGAAAAACTGTTTTTT
CDR3 protein: CASSHGKEKLFF

D gene: NA
clone size: NA
V gene: TRBV28
J gene: TRBJ2-1
CDR3 DNA: TGTGCCAGCAGTTCTAGCCAGGATTTATGGGATGATGAGCAGTTCTTC
CDR3 protein: CASSSSQDLWDDEQFF

D gene: TRBD1
clone size: NA
V gene: TRBV2
J gene: TRBJ2-1
CDR3 DNA: TGTGCCGTTCTAGGGACAGGGGCATTCTACAATGAGCAGTTCTTC
CDR3 protein: CAVLGTGAFYNEQFF

D gene: NA
clone size: NA
V gene: TRBV5-1
J gene: TRBJ2-5
CDR3 DNA: TGCGCCAGCGCCACAGGGTTTTCCCAAGAGACCCAGTACTTC
CDR3 protein: CASATGFSQETQYF

D gene: NA
clone size: NA
V gene: TRBV4-1
J gene: TRBJ1-2
CDR3 DNA: TGCGCCAGCAGCCAAGTTCCAGGGAGTACTAACTATGGCTACACCTTC
CDR3 protein: CASSQVPGSTNYGYTF

D gene: NA
clone size: NA
V gene: TRBV18
J gene: TRBJ2-7
CDR3 DNA: TGTGCCAGCTCACTCGCTGACGTATCCTACGAGCAGTACTTC
CDR3 protein: CASSLADVSYEQYF

D gene: NA
clone size: NA
V gene: TRBV6-5
J gene: TRBJ2-4
CDR3 DNA: TGTGCCAGCAGCTCCGCGTTCGAGCTGGCAAACATTCAGTACTTC
CDR3 protein: CASSSAFELANIQYF

D gene: TRBD2
clone size: once
V gene: TRBV18
J gene: TRBJ2-2
CDR3 DNA: TGTGCCAGCTCACCACCGGGACTAGCGGGGAACACCGGGGAGCTGTTTTTT
CDR3 protein: CASSPPGLAGNTGELFF

D gene: NA
clone size: NA
V gene: TRBV19
J gene: TRBJ1-1
CDR3 DNA: TGTGCCAGTAGTATGTCGGCGGACATGGAAGCTTTCTTT
CDR3 protein: CASSMSADMEAFF

D gene: NA
clone size: NA
V gene: TRBV6-1
J gene: TRBJ1-5
CDR3 DNA: TGTGCCAGCAGAACGGGACTTAGCAATCAGCCCCAGCATTTT
CDR3 protein: CASRTGLSNQPQHF

D gene: TRBD1
clone size: NA
V gene: TRBV7-3
J gene: TRBJ2-3
CDR3 DNA: TGTGCCAGCAGCATAAGAGGACAGGGCACAGATACGCAGTATTTT
CDR3 protein: CASSIRGQGTDTQYF

D gene: TRBD1
clone size: NA
V gene: TRBV5-1
J gene: TRBJ2-5
CDR3 DNA: TGCGCCAGCAGCTGGGACAGCACCCAAGAGACCCAGTACTTC
CDR3 protein: CASSWDSTQETQYF

D gene: TRBD1
clone size: NA
V gene: TRBV6-5
J gene: TRBJ1-1
CDR3 DNA: TGTGCCAGCAGGACGACAGGGGCCACTGAAGCTTTCTTT
CDR3 protein: CASRTTGATEAFF

D gene: NA
clone size: NA
V gene: TRBV6-1
J gene: TRBJ2-3
CDR3 DNA: TGTGCCAGCAGCGCGGTGGGTAGCACAGATACGCAGTATTTT
CDR3 protein: CASSAVGSTDTQYF

D gene: NA
clone size: NA
V gene: TRBV6-4
J gene: TRBJ2-1
CDR3 DNA: TGTGCCAGCAGTGCGGCCGGGCATGAGCAGTTCTTC
CDR3 protein: CASSAAGHEQFF

D gene: NA
clone size: NA
V gene: TRBV9
J gene: TRBJ2-3
CDR3 DNA: TGTGCCAGCAGCGTATATCCCGGCAGGGCGATGGCAGATACGCAGTATTTT
CDR3 protein: CASSVYPGRAMADTQYF

D gene: NA
clone size: NA
V gene: TRBV19
J gene: TRBJ2-2
CDR3 DNA: TGTGCCAGTAGTATTCAGGGGCGGGTTTCCGGGGAGCTGTTTTTT
CDR3 protein: CASSIQGRVSGELFF

D gene: NA
clone size: NA
V gene: TRBV7-9
J gene: TRBJ1-1
CDR3 DNA: TGTGCCAGCAGCAGAACCGTGTATGAAGCTTTCTTT
CDR3 protein: CASSRTVYEAFF

D gene: NA
clone size: NA
V gene: TRBV19
J gene: TRBJ1-1
CDR3 DNA: TGTGCCAGTAGTGCTGATCTGGGGACCAACACTGAAGCTTTCTTT
CDR3 protein: CASSADLGTNTEAFF

D gene: NA
clone size: NA
V gene: TRBV11-2
J gene: TRBJ2-1
CDR3 DNA: TGTGCCAGCAGCTTAGTATTTTTGGGGGGCCGCCCTTTCAATGAGCAGTTCTTC
CDR3 protein: CASSLVFLGGRPFNEQFF

D gene: TRBD1
clone size: NA
V gene: TRBV29-1
J gene: TRBJ1-2
CDR3 DNA: TGCAGCGTTGTCACCCGGGGACAGGGCACGGGGATGACCTATGGCTACACCTTC
CDR3 protein: CSVVTRGQGTGMTYGYTF

D gene: NA
clone size: NA
V gene: TRBV27
J gene: TRBJ2-3
CDR3 DNA: TGTGCCAGCAGCCTCTCCTTGGGGCTAGATACGCAGTATTTT
CDR3 protein: CASSLSLGLDTQYF

D gene: TRBD1
clone size: NA
V gene: TRBV18
J gene: TRBJ1-2
CDR3 DNA: TGTGCCAGCTCACCGGGACAGGAATACGGTGGCTACACCTTC
CDR3 protein: CASSPGQEYGGYTF

D gene: NA
clone size: NA
V gene: TRBV6-1
J gene: TRBJ1-5
CDR3 DNA: TGTGCCAGCAGACTGGGGCTTACCAATCAGCCCCAGCATTTT
CDR3 protein: CASRLGLTNQPQHF

D gene: NA
clone size: NA
V gene: TRBV6-5
J gene: TRBJ1-2
CDR3 DNA: TGTGCCAGCAGTCAACAGGGCCTATTCTATGGCTACACCTTC
CDR3 protein: CASSQQGLFYGYTF

D gene: NA
clone size: NA
V gene: TRBV6-1
J gene: TRBJ1-4
CDR3 DNA: TGTGCCAGCAGTGGGACACGTTTCGGTGAAAAACTGTTTTTT
CDR3 protein: CASSGTRFGEKLFF

D gene: TRBD1
clone size: NA
V gene: TRBV7-9
J gene: TRBJ2-1
CDR3 DNA: TGTGCCAGCAGCTCCGGACAGGGGGCGCGTAATGAGCAGTTCTTC
CDR3 protein: CASSSGQGARNEQFF

D gene: NA
clone size: NA
V gene: TRBV23-1
J gene: TRBJ1-1
CDR3 DNA: TGCGCCAGCAGTCCACTGGCAACAGGAAACACTGAAGCTTTCTTT
CDR3 protein: CASSPLATGNTEAFF

D gene: NA
clone size: NA
V gene: TRBV7-3
J gene: TRBJ2-7
CDR3 DNA: TGTGCCAGCAGCCCCACGGTCGGTACCTACGAGCAGTACTTC
CDR3 protein: CASSPTVGTYEQYF

D gene: NA
clone size: NA
V gene: TRBV5-5
J gene: TRBJ2-2
CDR3 DNA: TGTGCCAGCAGCCCTGACATCAACACCGGGGAGCTGTTTTTT
CDR3 protein: CASSPDINTGELFF

D gene: TRBD1
clone size: NA
V gene: TRBV6-6
J gene: TRBJ1-1
CDR3 DNA: TGTGCCAGCAGTTCGACAGGGGGAGTGGGTACTGAAGCTTTCTTT
CDR3 protein: CASSSTGGVGTEAFF